These 20 T cell receptor beta chains share one sample of origin, sequenced in a study of blood T cell repertoires in COVID-19. Some clones are missing from TCRdb's copy, which holds only in-frame ones; the method was immunoSEQ multiplex PCR. The sample records 500,000 or so clones, approximately 86% being singletons. Sequencing was done on a sample of PBMCs or T cells enriched from blood (not recorded which). Receptor source: a woman under 30 who had recovered from COVID-19.

The chain employs TRBV7-3 and TRBJ2-3; 8 bases fit TRBD1. The germline V gene encodes CDR1 SGHTA and CDR2 FQGTGA. V was pared by 4 bases and J by 0 bases, with 9 bases of the junction left unmatched. This CDR3 spans 17 amino acids. CDR3 amino acids: CASSSKTGAFSTDTQYF. The CDR3 nucleotides are TGTGCCAGCAGCTCCAAGACAGGGGCCTTTAGCACAGATACGCAGTATTTT.

The V gene is TRBV28, the J gene TRBJ2-7; D ambiguous. Germline V CDR1 and CDR2: MDHEN, SYDVKM. This CDR3 has 12 amino acids. V was pared by 2 bases and J by 5 bases, with 7 bases between. Written as DNA, the CDR3 is TGTGCCAGCAGTTTACCCCAGGACGAGCAGTACTTC. Translation: CASSLPQDEQYF. Full variable domain (outside the CDR3, taken from reference TRBV28 and TRBJ2-7): DVKVTQSSRYLVKRTGEKVFLECVQDMDHENMFWYRQDPGLGLRLIYFSYDVKMKEKGDIPEGYSVSREKKERFSLILESASTNQTSMYLCASSLPQDEQYFGPGTRLTVT.

J is TRBJ1-6 and V is TRBV5-1; no definite D call. The V end was cut by 4 bases, the J end by 0 bases, with 8 bases between. There are 15 residues in the CDR3. The germline V gene has CDR1 SGHRS and CDR2 YFSETQ. The CDR3: CASSTGSSYNSPLHF. The CDR3 coding sequence is TGCGCCAGCAGCACCGGTAGCTCCTATAATTCACCCCTCCACTTT.

The genes are TRBV6-2 or TRBV6-3 and TRBJ2-3, with D perhaps matching TRBD2 (5 bases). The germline CDR1 and CDR2 sequences are MNHEY and SVGEGT. The V gene lost 4 bases and the J gene lost 5 bases, with 16 bases spanning the gap. CDR3 length equals 15 residues. The CDR3 region has the DNA TGTGCCAGCAGTTGGAGGACCCCGGGGAGAGATACGCAGTATTTT. Protein sequence: CASSWRTPGRDTQYF.

The CDR3 loop reads CASSMPRNTGELFF. For the CDR3, the DNA is TGTGCCAGTAGTATGCCCAGGAACACCGGGGAGCTGTTTTTT. V is TRBV19 and J is TRBJ2-2, with unresolved D. Germline V gene data show CDR1 as LNHDA and CDR2 as SQIVND (reference sequence). This CDR3 has 14 residues. Trimming took off 3 bases at V and 1 base at J, with 6 bases between the two ends.

V is TRBV30 and J is TRBJ1-1; a weak D match, TRBD1 (6 bases). Trimming cost V 6 bases and J 5 bases, with 16 bases left between them. CDR3 size: 13 residues. CDR1 GTSNPN and CDR2 SVGIG come from the germline V gene (reference sequence). DNA for the CDR3: TGTGCCTGCAACTCGGGGGGCTGGACTGAAGCTTTCTTT. Its protein is CACNSGGWTEAFF.

V gene TRBV2 combines with J gene TRBJ1-4; TRBD1 agrees at 10 bases. This CDR3 has 13 amino acids. Germline V gene sequence: CDR1 SNHLY, CDR2 FYNNEI. The V and J ends lost 7 bases and 7 bases, in that order; junction bases with no gene match: 3. CDR3 protein: CASKRTGGEKLFF. CDR3 sequence (DNA): TGTGCCAGCAAAAGGACAGGGGGTGAAAAACTGTTTTTT.

The chain uses TRBV2 and TRBJ2-1; 9 bases agree with TRBD1. V lost 7 bases and J lost 8; bases outside the gene matches: 12. The CDR3 runs 15 residues. CDR1 is SNHLY and CDR2 is FYNNEI in the germline V gene. The CDR3 protein is CASTYRGLRGDEQFF. CDR3 coding DNA: TGTGCCAGCACCTACAGGGGGCTTAGAGGGGATGAGCAGTTCTTC.

This chain uses TRBV29-1 with TRBJ2-5; D uncertain. From germline, CDR1 is SQVTM and CDR2 ANQGSEA. Trimming shortened V by 3 bases and J by 5 bases, and 10 bases separated the two germline ends. The CDR3 has 12 residues. DNA of the CDR3: TGCAGCGTTGATTCAGCGCGGGAGACCCAGTACTTC. The encoded protein is CSVDSARETQYF.

The V call is TRBV30, the J call TRBJ2-5; TRBD1 aligns across 8 bases. Germline-derived CDR1 and CDR2 are GTSNPN and SVGIG (reference sequence). This CDR3 spans 13 amino acids. The junction had 8 bases not matched to a gene; V was cut back by 6 bases and J by 5 bases. The CDR3 loop reads CACSDRGEETQYF. CDR3 DNA: TGTGCCTGCTCCGACAGGGGCGAGGAGACCCAGTACTTC.

The sample holds a few counts of this clone. The V call is TRBV6-1, the J call TRBJ2-5; D is uncertain. The V gene's germline CDR1 is MNHNS and CDR2 SASEGT. The CDR3 has 12 amino acids. V lost 2 bases, J lost 4 bases, and 5 bases lay in between. CDR3 region: CASSELVETQYF. The DNA for the CDR3 is TGTGCCAGCAGTGAATTAGTAGAGACCCAGTACTTC.

The chain carries TRBV7-3 and TRBJ2-1; D remains ambiguous. Germline V CDR1 and CDR2: SGHTA, FQGTGA. CDR3 size: 16 residues. Trimming stripped 1 base from V and 0 bases from J, with 10 bases between. In nucleotides, the CDR3 is TGTGCCAGCAGCTTAATGGGCGTGGGCTCCTACAATGAGCAGTTCTTC. This encodes CASSLMGVGSYNEQFF.

This clone was found once. This sample includes further DNA sequences coding for the same CDR3. The chain recombines TRBV3-1 (or the pseudogene TRBV3-2) with TRBJ2-2; D is undetermined. This CDR3 is 14 amino acids long. Germline CDR1 is LGHDT and CDR2 is YNNKEL (reference sequence). Trimming shortened V by 0 bases and J by 2 bases, and 4 bases separated the two germline ends. The chain's CDR3 is CASSQDRNTGELFF. The CDR3 region has the DNA TGTGCCAGCAGCCAAGATCGTAACACCGGGGAGCTGTTTTTT.

J is TRBJ1-1 and V is TRBV27, with 7 bases aligning to TRBD1. V lost 5 bases to trimming and J lost 6 bases; unmatched junction nucleotides: 12. The CDR3 consists of 15 residues. Germline V gives CDR1 MNHEY, CDR2 SMNVEV (reference sequence). DNA of the CDR3: TGTGCCAGCAGTCGACAGGGAAACTGGATAGCTGAAGCTTTCTTT. This sequence encodes CASSRQGNWIAEAFF.

The gene calls are TRBV6-5 and TRBJ2-7, with D tentatively TRBD2 (6 bases). There are 14 residues in the CDR3. Germline CDR1 is MNHEY and CDR2 is SVGAGI. Trimming took off 6 bases at V and 0 bases at J, with 12 bases between the two ends. CDR3 in DNA: TGTGCCAGCAGGGGGACTTCGAGCTCCTACGAGCAGTACTTC. This encodes CASRGTSSSYEQYF.

The chain uses TRBV28 and TRBJ1-5; 7 bases are a match to TRBD1. Germline assignment: CDR1 MDHEN and CDR2 SYDVKM. This CDR3 spans 17 amino acids. The junction had 12 bases not matched to a gene; V was cut back by 5 bases and J by 2 bases. In DNA form, the CDR3 reads TGTGCCAGCAGTCTACAACCCGGACAGGCAGGCAATCAGCCCCAGCATTTT. Translation: CASSLQPGQAGNQPQHF.

The chain combines TRBV30 with TRBJ1-2, with a weak D call TRBD1 (5 bases). Germline values: CDR1 GTSNPN, CDR2 SVGIG (reference sequence). The CDR3 is made up of 12 amino acids. V lost 1 base and J lost 6, with 9 bases in between. The CDR3 DNA is TGTGCCTGGAGTGATAGGGGAAATGGCTACACCTTC. Translating it yields CAWSDRGNGYTF.

This chain uses TRBV27 with TRBJ1-1; no reliable D call. CDR3 size: 14 residues. Trimming removed 6 bases from V and 2 bases from J, with 13 bases in between. The V gene's germline CDR1 is MNHEY and CDR2 SMNVEV (reference sequence). CDR3 sequence (DNA): TGTGCCAGCAGCGACTCCCGGTTCAACACTGAAGCTTTCTTT. This gives the protein CASSDSRFNTEAFF.

About this clone itself: This sample also contains other DNA sequences that code for the same CDR3. The genes are TRBV6-5 and TRBJ2-7; TRBD1 agrees at 8 bases. Germline V lookup: CDR1 MNHEY, CDR2 SVGAGI. CDR3 length: 14 residues. V dropped 6 bases and J dropped 0; count of bases not matched to a gene: 4. CDR3 region: CASSRQGSSYEQYF. In nucleotides, the CDR3 is TGTGCCAGCAGCAGACAGGGGAGCTCCTACGAGCAGTACTTC.

The CDR3 region has the DNA TGTGCCAGCTCACCACGCCCAGGGAGGGAGGGTGAAGCTTTCTTT. Translation gives CASSPRPGREGEAFF. The chain is built from TRBV18 and TRBJ1-1; D is possibly TRBD1 (5 bases). From germline, CDR1 is KGHSH and CDR2 LQKENI. Trimming stripped 1 base from V and 7 bases from J, with 16 bases between. This CDR3 is built from 15 residues. Filled out from reference TRBV18 and TRBJ1-1, the complete variable domain reads NAGVMQNPRHLVRRRGQEARLRCSPMKGHSHVYWYRQLPEEGLKFMVYLQKENIIDESGMPKERFSAEFPKEGPSILRIQQVVRGDSAAYFCASSPRPGREGEAFFGQGTRLTVV.